One T cell receptor beta chain is described in this entry. The antigen is undetermined. The data were obtained in a study of cytomegalovirus exposure and HLA in healthy donors. The study ran its PCR with 60 Vbeta and 13 Jbeta primers. TCRdb's table, derived via immunoSEQ multiplex PCR, lists solely in-frame clones and lacks some. The sample carries around 170,000 clones, just under 80% recorded once. Germline V gene data show CDR1 as LNHDA and CDR2 as SQIVND (reference sequence). The CDR3 runs 18 residues. Trimming removed 3 bases at V and 7 bases at J, with 25 bases between. Study results and limitations: Later on, an analysis showed TCR association rates differing by HLA locus, with DRB1 the most and HLA-C the fewest. In an earlier analysis, in approximately 630 donors, most V segments appeared productive either ~90% or ~30% of the time. An apparent linkage of common viral pathogens to several of the most significant clusters emerged in a later analysis. Per a later analysis, under 20,000 TCR beta sequences showed association with HLA alleles at 0.05 false discovery rate.

The rearrangement uses TRBV19 and TRBJ1-5; no definite D call. This TCR was recovered from a woman aged 25 to 45 in good health and CMV-seronegative. Sequenced input: PBMCs. The CDR3 region has the DNA TGTGCCAGTAGTATGTCTGAGGGAGGTCAGCCGACGTTACAGCCCCAGCATTTT. Translation gives CASSMSEGGQPTLQPQHF. The whole variable domain, filled in from reference TRBV19 and TRBJ1-5, reads DGGITQSPKYLFRKEGQNVTLSCEQNLNHDAMYWYRQDPGQGLRLIYYSQIVNDFQKGDIAEGYSVSREKKESFPLTVTSAQKNPTAFYLCASSMSEGGQPTLQPQHFGDGTRLSIL.